This T cell receptor (beta chain) appears in the sequencing data of a study of control samples from healthy donors and cancer patients. Germline assignment: CDR1 MNHEY and CDR2 SVGAGI. The V end was cut by 8 bases, the J end by 0 bases, with 11 bases between. The CDR3 extends over 15 amino acids. Repertoires were generated with immunoSEQ multiplex PCR, while TCRdb's copy carries only in-frame clones and drops some. The table includes 20,000 to 25,000 clones, more than 80% detected once. The sequenced material came from PBMCs. The chain has TRBV6-5 and TRBJ2-6; D perhaps matches TRBD2 (6 bases). The TCR comes from a man between 60 and 75 years old with head and neck cancer. CDR3 DNA sequence: TGTGCCAGCCACACGGGAGCCTCTGGGGCCAACGTCCTGACTTTC. It is translated as CASHTGASGANVLTF.